The entry below gives a single T cell receptor beta chain sequence along with its context. All donors comprised healthy Caucasians. Per the germline V gene, CDR1 is LGHDT and CDR2 is YNNKEL (reference sequence). The CDR3 sequence is 15 residues long. Deletions cut 0 bases from V and 6 bases from J, with 14 bases between. MiXCR, run by TCRdb on the 5' RACE reads, gives a single entry per CDR3 protein. The repertoire holds under 900,000 distinct CDR3 sequences, with 15% to 20% as singletons. The data belong to a study of identical twins. A further study also used this sample, focusing on T cells expressing NK-cell markers. In that study: One observes that, in four donors, these clonotypes were also the leading ones within the CD3+CD56-NKG2C+ fraction.

The sequence derives from a woman aged 18-29 years in good health. The V gene is TRBV3-1, the J gene TRBJ1-2, with D possibly TRBD1 on 5 matching bases. The sample taken for sequencing was PBMCs. The chain's CDR3 is CASSQEIVGRDGYTF. The CDR3 region has the DNA TGTGCCAGCAGCCAAGAAATCGTGGGGCGCGATGGCTACACCTTC.